Below, 13 T cell receptor beta chains from the same sample are listed, as sequenced in a study of shared clonotypes between healthy human individuals (dated by TCRdb to 2018 to 2020). Library preparation was by the immunoSEQ multiplex PCR assay. This immuneACCESS table, as held by TCRdb, lists in-frame sequences with V and J called but not all clones. Of the missing ones, under half trace to an unresolved V gene in checked studies; the others have no known cause. The sample table lists roughly 2,300,000 clones, 85% to 95% of them with a count of one. The leading ten clones occupy approximately 0.4% of the sample. Sequencing was carried out using naive CD4+ T cells from PBMCs. The cell subset or site label here, explained by the study, means: CD45RA+ positively selected. The receptors stem from a man younger than 35 in good health. Some clones in this sample may be carry-over from other donors' samples.

The chain links TRBV18 to TRBJ2-7; TRBD1 might be the D (6 bases). Germline assignment: CDR1 KGHSH and CDR2 LQKENI. V lost 4 bases and J 1 base, leaving 8 bases between the germline ends. CDR3 size: 13 residues. The CDR3 DNA reads as TGTGCCAGCTCACAAGACAGGTCCTACGAGCAGTACTTC. Its translation: CASSQDRSYEQYF.

As to this clone: Additional DNA sequences in this sample encode the identical CDR3. The chain is built from TRBV11-3 and TRBJ2-1; D remains ambiguous. V dropped 0 bases and J dropped 6 bases, with 6 bases sitting between them. The CDR3 spans 13 residues. CDR1 is SGHNT, CDR2 YENEEA, per germline. The CDR3 is CASSLEGRNEQFF. CDR3 DNA sequence: TGTGCCAGCAGCTTAGAAGGGCGCAATGAGCAGTTCTTC.

This chain connects TRBV15 to TRBJ2-2, with no clear D. This CDR3 has 14 amino acids. CDR1 is LNHNV and CDR2 is YYDKDF in the germline V gene (reference sequence). Deletions cut 5 bases from V and 3 bases from J, with 10 bases between. The CDR3 region is CATSHSGHTGELFF. As DNA, the CDR3 is TGTGCCACCAGCCACTCCGGGCACACCGGGGAGCTGTTTTTT. Based on the CDR3 plus reference TRBV15 and TRBJ2-2, the full variable domain is DAMVIQNPRYQVTQFGKPVTLSCSQTLNHNVMYWYQQKSSQAPKLLFHYYDKDFNNEADTPDNFQSRRPNTSFCFLDIRSPGLGDTAMYLCATSHSGHTGELFFGEGSRLTVL.

Concerning this clone: The identical CDR3 is also encoded by other nucleotide sequences in the sample. V and J are TRBV28 and TRBJ1-5; no firm D call. CDR3 length: 13 amino acids. Trimming left V 2 bases short and J 4 bases short, with 6 bases between. The germline gives CDR1 MDHEN, CDR2 SYDVKM. CDR3 sequence reads: CASSLGPNQPQHF. The CDR3 bases are TGTGCCAGCAGTTTAGGGCCTAATCAGCCCCAGCATTTT.

The rearrangement joins TRBV18 to TRBJ2-1, with TRBD1 matching over 11 bases. Unmatched junction bases numbered 5, after V lost 1 base and J lost 6 bases. The germline V gene has CDR1 KGHSH and CDR2 LQKENI. The CDR3 consists of 16 residues. In nucleotides, the CDR3 is TGTGCCAGCTCACCACGGAGGGGGACAGGGGGCAATGAGCAGTTCTTC. Translated, it gives CASSPRRGTGGNEQFF.

The chain employs TRBV5-1 and TRBJ1-5; no firm D call. The V end was cut by 4 bases, the J end by 10 bases, with 15 bases between. The germline CDR1 and CDR2 sequences are SGHRS and YFSETQ. CDR3 length equals 13 residues. Written as DNA, the CDR3 is TGCGCCAGCAGCCGATGGGCAGAGGGTCCCCAGCATTTT. Encoded protein: CASSRWAEGPQHF.

The chain employs TRBV5-4 and TRBJ2-4; D gene uncertain. Between the trimmed V and J ends, which lost 0 bases and 5 bases, there was a span of 9 bases. Germline V lookup: CDR1 SGHNT, CDR2 YYREEE (reference sequence). This CDR3 region has 14 residues. The chain's CDR3 is CASSLETTQNIQYF. In DNA form, the CDR3 reads TGTGCCAGCAGCTTGGAAACAACACAAAACATTCAGTACTTC.

This chain links TRBV18 with TRBJ1-5; 12 bases match TRBD1. Trimming at V came to 6 bases and at J to 3 bases, leaving 3 bases not matched to a gene. This CDR3 is built from 15 residues. Per germline, CDR1 KGHSH and CDR2 LQKENI. CDR3 sequence (DNA): TGTGCCAGCTCGGGACAGGGGGCGAACAATCAGCCCCAGCATTTT. Its translation is CASSGQGANNQPQHF.

This clone came up once. The chain links TRBV6-5 to TRBJ1-5, with D maybe TRBD1 (5 bases). The CDR3 contains 14 residues. Trimming stripped 6 bases from V and 5 bases from J, with 14 bases between. From germline, CDR1 is MNHEY and CDR2 SVGAGI. The CDR3 nucleotides are TGTGCCAGCAGACGACCGGGGGACCATCAGCCCCAGCATTTT. Encoded protein: CASRRPGDHQPQHF.

This clone was found a few times. The chain is built from TRBV21-1 and TRBJ2-1; the table's D call of TRBD1 was not tested on the DNA. TRBV21-1 is a pseudogene. This CDR3 is 15 amino acids long. CDR3 residues: CASSNGDRGNNEQFF. CDR3 nucleotides: TGTGCCAGCAGCAATGGGGACAGGGGCAACAATGAGCAGTTCTTC.

The chain has TRBV7-2 and TRBJ2-7, with a possible D match to TRBD2 (5 bases). This CDR3 contains 17 residues. The ends were cut back, 5 bases at V and 5 bases at J, with 25 bases in the middle. Germline loops: CDR1 SGHTA, CDR2 FQGNSA. CDR3 residues: CASSPPRRGSVSDEQYF. In DNA form, the CDR3 reads TGTGCCAGCAGCCCCCCCCGTCGGGGTAGTGTATCAGACGAGCAGTACTTC.

The chain carries TRBV7-2 and TRBJ2-1, with 11 bases lining up with TRBD2. CDR3 length: 15 amino acids. V lost 4 bases and J lost 4; bases outside the gene matches: 3. CDR1 is SGHTA, CDR2 FQGNSA, per germline. This CDR3 reads CASSSTSGVYNEQFF. In DNA form, the CDR3 reads TGTGCCAGCAGCTCGACTAGCGGGGTGTACAATGAGCAGTTCTTC.

To note about this clone: Within the sample, other DNA sequences also encode this same CDR3. The gene calls are TRBV9 and TRBJ1-3; D is perhaps TRBD1 (6 bases). CDR1 and CDR2 (germline): SGDLS, YYNGEE. The CDR3 length is 15 residues. Trimming stripped 4 bases from V and 1 base from J, with 12 bases between. This chain's CDR3 is CASSPRQASGNTIYF. The CDR3 region has the DNA TGTGCCAGCAGCCCTCGACAGGCTTCTGGAAACACCATATATTTT.